This entry lists 11 T cell receptor beta chains sequenced from one sample in a study of blood T cell repertoires in COVID-19. The protocol was immunoSEQ multiplex PCR, while the TCRdb copy is restricted to in-frame clones and leaves out a portion. The sample records about 250,000 clones, roughly 86% being singletons. The specimen was peripheral blood. These receptors were obtained from a woman aged 55 to 70 who had recovered from COVID-19.

This clone was seen once. The CDR3 region is CAISGAYEQFF. The CDR3 nucleotides are TGTGCCATCAGTGGGGCTTATGAGCAGTTCTTC. J is TRBJ2-1 and V is TRBV10-3; the D is unclear. V lost 4 bases and J 8 bases, leaving 6 bases between the germline ends. CDR3 length: 11 amino acids. Germline CDR1 reads ENHRY; CDR2 reads SYGVKD.

The rearrangement joins TRBV7-9 to TRBJ1-1; a weak D match, TRBD1 (5 bases). Trimming pared 3 bases from V and 0 bases from J, leaving 11 bases between. Germline V gene data show CDR1 as SEHNR and CDR2 as FQNEAQ (reference sequence). The CDR3 sequence is 15 residues long. CDR3 sequence reads: CASSLGEGMNTEAFF. In DNA form, the CDR3 reads TGTGCCAGCAGCTTGGGGGAGGGAATGAACACTGAAGCTTTCTTT.

The rearrangement uses TRBV4-1 and TRBJ2-7; 8 bases match TRBD1. In germline, CDR1 is MGHRA, CDR2 YSYEKL. Trimming took 1 base from V and 2 from J; bases not matched to a gene: 10. The CDR3 is 17 residues long. CDR3 amino acids: CASSQVAQTGVPYEQYF. CDR3 sequence (DNA): TGCGCCAGCAGCCAAGTAGCCCAGACAGGGGTACCCTACGAGCAGTACTTC.

Written as DNA, the CDR3 is TGTGCCAGCAGCCAAGACTTCAGGGTGGGTCGGACTGAAGCTTTCTTT. It yields the protein CASSQDFRVGRTEAFF. J is TRBJ1-1 and V is TRBV4-2, with TRBD1 as a possible D gene (5 bases). CDR1 is LGHNA and CDR2 is YNFKEQ in the germline V gene. Trimming took 0 bases from V and 5 from J, leaving 16 bases between them. The CDR3 runs to 16 residues.

The rearrangement joins TRBV5-6 to TRBJ2-7; 7 bases line up with TRBD1. The CDR3 loop spans 13 amino acids. V lost 4 bases, J lost 3 bases, and 4 bases stayed unmatched. Looked up from germline, CDR1 is SGHDT and CDR2 is YYEEEE. CDR3 residues: CASSRRGNYEQYF. The CDR3 nucleotides read TGTGCCAGCAGCCGCAGGGGGAACTACGAGCAGTACTTC.

The V gene is TRBV3-1 (or the pseudogene TRBV3-2), the J gene TRBJ1-3, with 7 bases aligning to TRBD1. The CDR3 runs to 16 residues. Germline CDR1 is LGHDT and CDR2 is YNNKEL (reference sequence). With 3 bases clipped from V and 0 bases from J, the junction kept 5 bases outside the gene matches. This CDR3 is CASSQMGQYSGNTIYF. CDR3 coding DNA: TGTGCCAGCAGCCAGATGGGACAGTACTCTGGAAACACCATATATTTT.

The rearrangement links TRBV7-2 to TRBJ2-7, with 9 positions matching TRBD2. The CDR3 runs to 15 residues. The germline V gene has CDR1 SGHTA and CDR2 FQGNSA. V was clipped by 1 base and J by 4 bases; unmatched bases: 5. CDR3 sequence (DNA): TGTGCCAGCAGCTTAGAGCTAGCGGGGAAGTACGAGCAGTACTTC. It codes for CASSLELAGKYEQYF.

This clone occurred once. V gene TRBV5-1 combines with J gene TRBJ2-5; 13 bases line up with TRBD2. The CDR3 covers 17 residues. V gave up 4 bases and J gave up 5 bases; unmatched junction bases: 11. Germline V gene lookup returns CDR1 SGHRS and CDR2 YFSETQ. The CDR3 region has the DNA TGCGCCAGCAGCCCAAAACTAGCGGGGGGGCCGGTCGAGACCCAGTACTTC. Translated, it gives CASSPKLAGGPVETQYF.

The chain joins TRBV12-5 to TRBJ2-3, with 9 bases that match TRBD1. The CDR3 is made up of 15 amino acids. Germline V gene data show CDR1 as LGHNT and CDR2 as FRNRAP. Losses at the gene ends were 0 bases for V and 4 bases for J; bases not matched to a gene: 2. CDR3 DNA: TGTGCTAGTGGTTTGGTGACAGGGGGGGCAGATACGCAGTATTTT. Protein sequence: CASGLVTGGADTQYF.

The rearrangement uses TRBV5-8 and TRBJ1-5; TRBD1 agrees at 7 bases. There are 16 residues in the CDR3. Trimming at V came to 3 bases and at J to 0 bases, leaving 6 bases not matched to a gene. Per the germline V gene, CDR1 is SGHTS and CDR2 is YDEGEE. The CDR3 region is CASSSGDRASNQPQHF. For the CDR3, the DNA is TGTGCCAGCAGCTCTGGAGACAGGGCTAGCAATCAGCCCCAGCATTTT. Combining the CDR3 with reference TRBV5-8 and TRBJ1-5 gives the whole variable domain EAGVTQSPTHLIKTRGQQATLRCSPISGHTSVYWYQQALGLGLQFLLWYDEGEERNRGNFPPRFSGRQFPNYSSELNVNALELEDSALYLCASSSGDRASNQPQHFGDGTRLSIL.

In its sample, this clone was seen a few times. The V and J genes are TRBV5-1 and TRBJ2-2, with TRBD2 as a possible D gene (5 bases). V was clipped by 0 bases and J by 2 bases, with 14 bases between them. The CDR3 is 17 amino acids. Germline V gene data show CDR1 as SGHRS and CDR2 as YFSETQ. The CDR3 DNA sequence: TGCGCCAGCAGCTTGGTAGGCTGGCGGGTCAACACCGGGGAGCTGTTTTTT. It translates to CASSLVGWRVNTGELFF.